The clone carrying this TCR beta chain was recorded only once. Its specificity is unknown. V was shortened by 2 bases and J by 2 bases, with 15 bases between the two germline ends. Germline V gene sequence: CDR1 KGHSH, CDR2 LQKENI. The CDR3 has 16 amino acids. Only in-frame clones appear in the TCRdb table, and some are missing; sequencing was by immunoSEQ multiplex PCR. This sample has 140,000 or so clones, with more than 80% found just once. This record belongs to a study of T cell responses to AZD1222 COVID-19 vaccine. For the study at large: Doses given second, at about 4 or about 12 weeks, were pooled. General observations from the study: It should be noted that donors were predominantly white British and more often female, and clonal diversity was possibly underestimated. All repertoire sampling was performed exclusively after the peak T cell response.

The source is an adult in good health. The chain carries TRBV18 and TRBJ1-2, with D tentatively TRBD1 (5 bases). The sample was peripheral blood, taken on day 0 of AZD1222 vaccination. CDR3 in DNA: TGTGCCAGCTCACCAGCGGGGACGGAGGAGAACTATGGCTACACCTTC. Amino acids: CASSPAGTEENYGYTF. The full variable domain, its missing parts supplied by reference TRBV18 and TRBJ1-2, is NAGVMQNPRHLVRRRGQEARLRCSPMKGHSHVYWYRQLPEEGLKFMVYLQKENIIDESGMPKERFSAEFPKEGPSILRIQQVVRGDSAAYFCASSPAGTEENYGYTFGSGTRLTVV.